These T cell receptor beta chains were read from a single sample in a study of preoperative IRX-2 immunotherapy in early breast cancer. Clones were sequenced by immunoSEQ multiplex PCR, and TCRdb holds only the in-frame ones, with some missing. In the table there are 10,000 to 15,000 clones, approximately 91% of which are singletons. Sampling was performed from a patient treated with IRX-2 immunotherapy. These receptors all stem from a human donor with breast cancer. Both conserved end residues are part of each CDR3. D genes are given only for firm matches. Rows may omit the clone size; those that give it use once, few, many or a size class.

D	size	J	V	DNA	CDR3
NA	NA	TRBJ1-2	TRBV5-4	TGTGCCACCTATACGAATACAGGGCACGGCTACACCTTC	CATYTNTGHGYTF
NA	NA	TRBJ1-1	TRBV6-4	TGTGCCAGCAGTGACGGGAGGGAAGCTTTCTTT	CASSDGREAFF
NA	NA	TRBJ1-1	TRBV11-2	TGTGCCAGCAGCTCCCAAGGTAACACTGAAGCTTTCTTT	CASSSQGNTEAFF
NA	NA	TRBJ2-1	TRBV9	TGTGCCAGCAGCGTTGGGGGGGCTACGAGCTCCTACAATGAGCAGTTCTTC	CASSVGGATSSYNEQFF
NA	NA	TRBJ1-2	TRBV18	TGTGCCAGCTCACCATCTTTAGACTATGGCTACACCTTC	CASSPSLDYGYTF
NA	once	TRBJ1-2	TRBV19	TGTGCCAGTAGTGCCCGACCTCTCGGGAACTATGGCTACACCTTC	CASSARPLGNYGYTF
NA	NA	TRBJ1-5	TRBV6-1	TGTGCCACCCCATCAGGTCCGGATCAGCCCCAGCATTTT	CATPSGPDQPQHF
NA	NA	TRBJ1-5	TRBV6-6	TGTGCCAGCAGTTATACACAGGGACGTCAGCCCCAGCATTTT	CASSYTQGRQPQHF
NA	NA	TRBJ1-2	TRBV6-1	TGTGCCAGCAGTGATAACTATGGCTACACCTTC	CASSDNYGYTF
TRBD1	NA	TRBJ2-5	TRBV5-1	TGCGCCAGCAGCCCCCTGGGACAGGGGGCCGGGACCCAGTACTTC	CASSPLGQGAGTQYF
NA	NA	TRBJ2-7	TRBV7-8	TGTGCCAGCAGCTTACCCCGGGACCCCTCATACTACGAGCAGTACTTC	CASSLPRDPSYYEQYF
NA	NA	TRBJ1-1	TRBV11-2	TGTGCCAGCAGTGAAAGGGTCCTTTTGAACACTGAAGCTTTCTTT	CASSERVLLNTEAFF
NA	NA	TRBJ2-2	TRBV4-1	TGCGCCAGCAGCCAAGGGGACAAAGGAGTGTTCACCGGGGAGCTGTTTTTT	CASSQGDKGVFTGELFF
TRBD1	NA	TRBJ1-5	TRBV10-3	TGTGCCATCAGTCAGGACAGGACAGGTGAGCCCCAGCATTTT	CAISQDRTGEPQHF
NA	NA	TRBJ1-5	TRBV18	TGTGCCAGCTCACCAGAATACAGCAATCAGCCCCAGCATTTT	CASSPEYSNQPQHF
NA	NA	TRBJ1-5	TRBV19	TGTGCCACCGCGGACACTAGCAATCAGCCCCAGCATTTT	CATADTSNQPQHF
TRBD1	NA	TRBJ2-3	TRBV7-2	TGTGCCAGCAGGCGAGACAGGGGGCCGACAGATACGCAGTATTTT	CASRRDRGPTDTQYF
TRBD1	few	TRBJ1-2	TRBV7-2	TGTGCCAGCAGCTTAGAGGGGACAGGGTGGAGTGGCTACACCTTC	CASSLEGTGWSGYTF
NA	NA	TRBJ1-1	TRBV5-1	TGCGCCAGCAGCCCCGGGGGGGGGCGTGAAGCTTTCTTT	CASSPGGGREAFF
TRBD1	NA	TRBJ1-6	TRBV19	TGTGCCAGTAAACGGGACAGGAGCTCCTATAATTCACCCCTCCACTTT	CASKRDRSSYNSPLHF
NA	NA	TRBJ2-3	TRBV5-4	TGTGCCAGCAGCCAGGGCGGTAGGGGCACAGATACGCAGTATTTT	CASSQGGRGTDTQYF
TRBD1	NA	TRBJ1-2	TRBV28	TGTGCCAGCAGGCAGACAGGGAACTATGGCTACACCTTC	CASRQTGNYGYTF
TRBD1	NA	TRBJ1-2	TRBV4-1	TGCGCCAGCAGCCACTCAGGGGGCAACTATGGCTACACCTTC	CASSHSGGNYGYTF
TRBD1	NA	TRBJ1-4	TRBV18	TGTGCCAGCTCGCCACCTGGGCGGACAGGGGTTGAAAAACTGTTTTTT	CASSPPGRTGVEKLFF
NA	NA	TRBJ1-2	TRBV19	TGTGCCAGTAGTATCTACGTTCGGGGCGGGACCGGACCTGGCTACACCTTC	CASSIYVRGGTGPGYTF
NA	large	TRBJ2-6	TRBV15	TGTGCCACCAGCAGAGATTTCAGGGTTATGCACCCTGGGGCCAACGTCCTGACTTTC	CATSRDFRVMHPGANVLTF
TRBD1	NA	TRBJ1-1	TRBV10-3	TGTGCCATCAGAGAGCCAACAGGGGCCACTGAAGCTTTCTTT	CAIREPTGATEAFF
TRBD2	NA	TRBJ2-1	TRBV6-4	TGTGCCAGTCTGGGTAGCGGGGGGGCAAATGAGCAGTTCTTC	CASLGSGGANEQFF
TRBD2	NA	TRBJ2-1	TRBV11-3	TGTGCCAGCAGCTCCCCTTGGGTAGCGGGCAACCTTGAGCAGTTCTTC	CASSSPWVAGNLEQFF
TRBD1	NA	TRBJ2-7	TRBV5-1	TGCGCCAGCAGCTTGACAGGGGCCTACGAGCAGTACTTC	CASSLTGAYEQYF
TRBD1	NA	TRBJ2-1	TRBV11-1	TGTGCCAGCAGCCCCTTCCCGGGACAGGGTTCCTACAATGAGCAGTTCTTC	CASSPFPGQGSYNEQFF
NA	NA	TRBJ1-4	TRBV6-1	TGTGCCAGCAGTGATAAGGTGGGAGGAAATGAAAAACTGTTTTTT	CASSDKVGGNEKLFF
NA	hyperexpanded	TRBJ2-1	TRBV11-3	TGTGCCAGCAGCTCTTGGGTGAATGAGCAGTTCTTC	CASSSWVNEQFF
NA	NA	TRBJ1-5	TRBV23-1	TGCGCCAGCAGTCACGGAAAAGGGGGACGTCAGCCCCAGCATTTT	CASSHGKGGRQPQHF
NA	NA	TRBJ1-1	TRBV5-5	TGTGCCAGCAGCTTCGGTTGGGGGAACACTGAAGCTTTCTTT	CASSFGWGNTEAFF
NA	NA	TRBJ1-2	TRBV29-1	TGCAGCGTTACACAACTCTATGGCTACACCTTC	CSVTQLYGYTF
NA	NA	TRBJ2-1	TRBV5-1	TGCGCCAGCAGCTTGCCTAGTTCCGACAATGAGCAGTTCTTC	CASSLPSSDNEQFF
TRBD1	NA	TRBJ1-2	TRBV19	TGTGCCAGCGTACAACCGGGACAGCCCTTCTATGGCTACACCTTC	CASVQPGQPFYGYTF
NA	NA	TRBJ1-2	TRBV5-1	TGCGCCAGCAGCTTGGTCGGTCAAGGGGAAGGCTTCTATGGCTACACCTTC	CASSLVGQGEGFYGYTF
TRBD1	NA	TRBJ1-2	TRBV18	TGTGCCAGTTACGCCGGGACAGGGGATTATGTCCGTGGCTACACCTTC	CASYAGTGDYVRGYTF
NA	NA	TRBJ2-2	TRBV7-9	TGTGCCAGCAGCTTCAGGGAAGGGGTAAACACCGGGGAGCTGTTTTTT	CASSFREGVNTGELFF
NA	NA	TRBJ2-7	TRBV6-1	TGTGCCAGCAGTGAGGGGACCCTTCCCTACGAGCAGTACTTC	CASSEGTLPYEQYF
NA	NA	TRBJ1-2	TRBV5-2	TGTGCCAGCAATCCCAATCGAGAGTACGAAAGCTATGGCTACACCTTC	CASNPNREYESYGYTF
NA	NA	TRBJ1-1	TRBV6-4	TGTGCCAGCAGTGATGTTGGCAGGGCGAGAACTTTCTTT	CASSDVGRARTFF
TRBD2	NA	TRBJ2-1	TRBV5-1	TGCGCCAGCAGCATCAGCGGGGCCCTCGGTAATGAGCAGTTCTTC	CASSISGALGNEQFF
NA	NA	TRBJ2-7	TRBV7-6	TGTGCCAGCAGCTTAGGGGCAGGGAGCTCCTACGAGCAGTACTTC	CASSLGAGSSYEQYF
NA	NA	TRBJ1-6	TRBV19	TGTGCCAGTAGTTCCATCGGGATGTCACCCCTCCACTTT	CASSSIGMSPLHF